These 17 T cell receptor beta chains were sequenced from one sample in a study of cytomegalovirus exposure and HLA in healthy donors (dated by TCRdb to about 2017). The library was produced with the immunoSEQ multiplex PCR assay. The multiplex PCR relied on a mix of 60 forward primers for TCR Vbeta segments and 13 reverse primers for TCR Jbeta segments. TCRdb retrieved this table from immuneACCESS and kept in-frame rearrangements only. Not all clones are present; in checked studies, unresolved V genes account for under half, and no reason is known for the remainder. The sample table holds 180,000 or so clones, of which about 83% were seen once. Of the sample, approximately 2.9% is held by the ten largest clones. What was sequenced was PBMCs. Receptor source: a female donor in good health and CMV-seronegative.

V usage is TRBV7-2 and J usage is TRBJ2-5, with unresolved D. The CDR3 consists of 14 residues. V was trimmed by 1 base and J by 5 bases, leaving 11 bases between them. From germline, CDR1 is SGHTA and CDR2 FQGNSA. CDR3 residues: CASSLVSTGETQYF. The CDR3 bases are TGTGCCAGCAGCTTAGTTTCGACGGGTGAGACCCAGTACTTC.

The rearrangement joins TRBV5-1 to TRBJ2-1, with TRBD1 matching over 9 bases. Germline CDR1 reads SGHRS; CDR2 reads YFSETQ. V lost 7 bases, J lost 9 bases, and 14 bases stayed unmatched. This CDR3 is 15 amino acids long. CDR3 amino acids: CASSFDRGVFGEQFF. CDR3 nucleotide sequence: TGCGCCAGCTCCTTCGACAGGGGGGTATTCGGTGAGCAGTTCTTC.

This clone was seen a single time. CDR3 nucleotides: TGCAGCGTTGAAATTCATCAGGGAAGCTACACCTTC. Its translation is CSVEIHQGSYTF. The rearrangement joins TRBV29-1 to TRBJ1-2, with D possibly TRBD1 on 5 matching bases. The CDR3 length is 12 residues. With 2 bases removed from V and 9 bases from J, the gap between germline ends came to 13 bases. Germline-derived CDR1 and CDR2 are SQVTM and ANQGSEA.

The count of this clone is one. This chain uses TRBV28 with TRBJ2-2, with 10 positions matching TRBD1. This CDR3 has 16 residues. Germline assignment: CDR1 MDHEN and CDR2 SYDVKM. Trimming took 6 bases from V and 5 from J; bases not matched to a gene: 9. Written as DNA, the CDR3 is TGTGCCAGCAGCCCCCTAGGACAGGGGGGGACCGGGGAGCTGTTTTTT. Encoded protein: CASSPLGQGGTGELFF. Based on the CDR3 plus reference TRBV28 and TRBJ2-2, the full variable domain is DVKVTQSSRYLVKRTGEKVFLECVQDMDHENMFWYRQDPGLGLRLIYFSYDVKMKEKGDIPEGYSVSREKKERFSLILESASTNQTSMYLCASSPLGQGGTGELFFGEGSRLTVL.

The chain couples TRBV5-1 to TRBJ2-5; 12 positions agree with TRBD2. The CDR3 sequence is 17 residues long. V shed 0 bases, J shed 5 bases, and the junction held 8 bases outside the gene matches. CDR1 SGHRS and CDR2 YFSETQ come from the germline V gene. CDR3 loop: CASSLEGLAGSGETQYF. CDR3 nucleotides: TGCGCCAGCAGCTTGGAAGGACTAGCGGGGTCAGGGGAGACCCAGTACTTC.

CDR3 sequence reads: CASSLAGGNQPQHF. In DNA form, the CDR3 reads TGTGCCAGCAGCTTAGCTGGAGGAAATCAGCCCCAGCATTTT. The chain couples TRBV7-6 to TRBJ1-5; D is undetermined. Germline V gene sequence: CDR1 SGHVS, CDR2 FNYEAQ. The V and J ends lost 0 bases and 4 bases respectively, with 7 bases between them. The CDR3 spans 14 residues.

This chain joins TRBV12-5 and TRBJ2-7; D is undetermined. The V gene lost 5 bases and the J gene lost 2 bases, with 16 bases spanning the gap. Germline V gene sequence: CDR1 LGHNT, CDR2 FRNRAP. CDR3 length equals 15 residues. The CDR3 DNA reads TGTGCTAGTGGTCTCCCCTTGGGCCTGACCTACGAGCAGTACTTC. Protein: CASGLPLGLTYEQYF.

There are a few counts of this clone. This chain connects TRBV30 to TRBJ1-1; D might be TRBD1 (5 bases). Germline-derived CDR1 and CDR2 are GTSNPN and SVGIG (reference sequence). V dropped 3 bases and J dropped 0 bases, with 14 bases sitting between them. This CDR3 region has 15 residues. The CDR3 DNA reads TGTGCCTGGAGCGATACCAGGGCCCTGAACACTGAAGCTTTCTTT. Translated, it gives CAWSDTRALNTEAFF.

This chain connects TRBV28 to TRBJ2-7; 7 positions match TRBD2. The CDR3 totals 19 residues. J lost 0 bases, V lost 0 bases, and 14 bases had no gene match. Germline V CDR1 and CDR2: MDHEN, SYDVKM. The CDR3 nucleotides are TGTGCCAGCAGTTTATGGCCCTATTCGGCTAGCGGTTACTCCTACGAGCAGTACTTC. Its translation is CASSLWPYSASGYSYEQYF.

This clone has a handful of counts. The rearrangement uses TRBV6-5 and TRBJ1-5, with 7 bases identical to TRBD1. There are 12 residues in the CDR3. Germline trimming cut 8 bases from V and 6 bases from J; bases unmatched to any gene: 4. Germline V gene sequence: CDR1 MNHEY, CDR2 SVGAGI. CDR3 amino acids: CASQTGSQPQHF. DNA for the CDR3: TGTGCCAGCCAGACAGGGTCTCAGCCCCAGCATTTT.

The V gene is TRBV10-3, the J gene TRBJ2-3; 8 bases line up with TRBD2. The ends lost 6 bases at V and 2 bases at J; junction bases unmatched: 10. The length of the CDR3 is 16 residues. Per germline, CDR1 ENHRY and CDR2 SYGVKD. This CDR3 is CAISRDSGRTTDTQYF. The CDR3 DNA reads as TGTGCCATCAGCCGAGACAGCGGGAGAACCACAGATACGCAGTATTTT.

The chain links TRBV11-3 to TRBJ2-1; a possible D gene is TRBD1 (6 bases). Germline V gene data show CDR1 as SGHNT and CDR2 as YENEEA. The CDR3 runs to 12 residues. Trimming pared 5 bases from V and 8 bases from J, leaving 10 bases between. The CDR3: CASSQGLDEQFF. CDR3 sequence (DNA): TGTGCCAGCAGCCAGGGGTTAGATGAGCAGTTCTTC.

J is TRBJ1-1 and V is TRBV5-5, with D maybe TRBD1 (5 bases). CDR1 and CDR2 (germline): SGHKS, YYEKEE (reference sequence). This CDR3 has 15 residues. Between the trimmed V and J ends, which lost 6 bases and 5 bases, there was a span of 20 bases. Written as DNA, the CDR3 is TGTGCCAGCAACTATCCGGGACGGGGAGGAACTGAAGCTTTCTTT. This gives the protein CASNYPGRGGTEAFF.

V gene TRBV19 combines with J gene TRBJ1-5; weak D call: TRBD1 (6 bases). Trimming took 4 bases from V and 5 from J, leaving 18 bases between them. This CDR3 has 16 residues. Per the germline V gene, CDR1 is LNHDA and CDR2 is SQIVND (reference sequence). In DNA, the CDR3 is TGTGCCAGTAGTAGTACAGGGTCTTTAGTTCATCAGCCCCAGCATTTT. It specifies CASSSTGSLVHQPQHF. The full variable domain, its missing parts supplied by reference TRBV19 and TRBJ1-5, is DGGITQSPKYLFRKEGQNVTLSCEQNLNHDAMYWYRQDPGQGLRLIYYSQIVNDFQKGDIAEGYSVSREKKESFPLTVTSAQKNPTAFYLCASSSTGSLVHQPQHFGDGTRLSIL.

The chain's CDR3 is CASLKQNTEAFF. The CDR3 nucleotides are TGTGCCAGCTTAAAGCAGAACACTGAAGCTTTCTTT. This chain links TRBV6-6 with TRBJ1-1; D unresolved. The CDR3 is 12 amino acids. Germline CDR1 MNHNY, CDR2 SVGAGI (reference sequence). V lost 8 bases and J lost 1, with 8 bases in between.

The gene calls are TRBV30 and TRBJ2-7; unclear D gene. Trimming cost V 4 bases and J 5 bases, with 12 bases left between them. From germline, CDR1 is GTSNPN and CDR2 SVGIG (reference sequence). This CDR3 region has 12 residues. In DNA, the CDR3 is TGTGCCTGGAAAGGCGGCAATGACGAGCAGTACTTC. It specifies CAWKGGNDEQYF.

The chain is built from TRBV27 and TRBJ2-1; TRBD2 matches at 9 bases. The CDR3 consists of 17 residues. Trimming removed 5 bases from V and 2 bases from J; junction bases left unmatched: 10. CDR1 is MNHEY and CDR2 is SMNVEV in the germline V gene (reference sequence). This CDR3 is CASSRPAGGLPYNEQFF. The CDR3 bases are TGTGCCAGCAGTAGACCAGCGGGAGGTCTCCCCTACAATGAGCAGTTCTTC.